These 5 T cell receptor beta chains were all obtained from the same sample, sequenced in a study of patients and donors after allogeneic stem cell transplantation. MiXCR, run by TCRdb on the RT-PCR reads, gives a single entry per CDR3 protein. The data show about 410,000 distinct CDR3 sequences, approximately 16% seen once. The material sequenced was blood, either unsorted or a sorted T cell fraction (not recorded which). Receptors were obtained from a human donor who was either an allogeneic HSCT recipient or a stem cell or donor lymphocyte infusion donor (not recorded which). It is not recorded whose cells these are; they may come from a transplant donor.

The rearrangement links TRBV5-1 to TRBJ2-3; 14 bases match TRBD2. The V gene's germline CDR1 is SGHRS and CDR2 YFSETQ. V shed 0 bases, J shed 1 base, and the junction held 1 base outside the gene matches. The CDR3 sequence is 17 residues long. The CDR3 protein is CASSLGGLAGGTDTQYF. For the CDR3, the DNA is TGCGCCAGCAGCTTGGGGGGACTAGCGGGAGGCACAGATACGCAGTATTTT.

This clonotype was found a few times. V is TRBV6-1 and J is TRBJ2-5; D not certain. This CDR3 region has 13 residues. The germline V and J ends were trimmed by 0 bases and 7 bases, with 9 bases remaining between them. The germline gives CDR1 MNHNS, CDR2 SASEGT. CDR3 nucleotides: TGTGCCAGCAGTGAAGCCTTCTCGGGGACCCAGTACTTC. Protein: CASSEAFSGTQYF.

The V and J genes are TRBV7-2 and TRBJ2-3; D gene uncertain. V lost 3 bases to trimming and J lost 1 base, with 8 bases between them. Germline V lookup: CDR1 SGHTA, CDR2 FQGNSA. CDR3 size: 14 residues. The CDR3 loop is CASSFEWGTDTQYF. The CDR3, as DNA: TGTGCCAGCAGCTTCGAGTGGGGCACAGATACGCAGTATTTT.

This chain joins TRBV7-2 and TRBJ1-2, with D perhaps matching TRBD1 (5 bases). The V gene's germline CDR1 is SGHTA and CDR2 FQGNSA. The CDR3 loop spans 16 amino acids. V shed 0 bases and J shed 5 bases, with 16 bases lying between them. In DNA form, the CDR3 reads TGTGCCAGCAGCTTAGCGCGGGGGTGGGAAGCATATGGCTACACCTTC. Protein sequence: CASSLARGWEAYGYTF.

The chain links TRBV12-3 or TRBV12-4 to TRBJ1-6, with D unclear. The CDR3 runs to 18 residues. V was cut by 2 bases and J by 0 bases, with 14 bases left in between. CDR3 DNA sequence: TGTGCCAGCAGTTTAATGGGGTTATCGAGCTCCTATAATTCACCCCTCCACTTT. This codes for CASSLMGLSSSYNSPLHF.